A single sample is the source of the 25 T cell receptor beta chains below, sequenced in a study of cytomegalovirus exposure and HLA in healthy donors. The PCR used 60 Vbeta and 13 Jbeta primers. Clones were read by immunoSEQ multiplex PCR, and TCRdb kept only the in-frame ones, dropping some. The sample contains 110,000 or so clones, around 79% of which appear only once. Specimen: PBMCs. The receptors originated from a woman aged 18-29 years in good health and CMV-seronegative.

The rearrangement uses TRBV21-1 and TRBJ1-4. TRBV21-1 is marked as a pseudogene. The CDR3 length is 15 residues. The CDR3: CASSVKGGVLEKLFF. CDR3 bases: TGTGCCAGCAGTGTTAAGGGGGGGGTCCTCGAAAAACTGTTTTTT.

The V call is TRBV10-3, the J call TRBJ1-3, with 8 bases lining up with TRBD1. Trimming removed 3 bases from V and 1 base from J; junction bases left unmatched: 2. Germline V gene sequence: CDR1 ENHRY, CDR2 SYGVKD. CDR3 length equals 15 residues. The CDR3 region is CAISEQGGSGNTIYF. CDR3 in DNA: TGTGCCATCAGTGAACAGGGGGGGTCTGGAAACACCATATATTTT.

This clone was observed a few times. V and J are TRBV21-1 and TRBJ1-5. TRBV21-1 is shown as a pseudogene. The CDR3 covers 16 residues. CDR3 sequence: CASSAGRAGGNQPQHF. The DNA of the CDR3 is TGTGCCAGCAGCGCTGGGAGGGCGGGGGGCAATCAGCCCCAGCATTTT.

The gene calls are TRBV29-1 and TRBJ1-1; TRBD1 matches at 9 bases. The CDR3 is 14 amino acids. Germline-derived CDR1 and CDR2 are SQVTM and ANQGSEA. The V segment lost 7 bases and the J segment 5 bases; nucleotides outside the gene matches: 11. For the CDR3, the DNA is TGCAGCGCCACAGGACAGGGGAGAGAAACTGAAGCTTTCTTT. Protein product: CSATGQGRETEAFF.

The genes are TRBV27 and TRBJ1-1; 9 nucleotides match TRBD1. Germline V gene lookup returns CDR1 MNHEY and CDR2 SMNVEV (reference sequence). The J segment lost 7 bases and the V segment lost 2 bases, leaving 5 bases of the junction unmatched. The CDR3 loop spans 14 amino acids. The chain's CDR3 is CASSLLGTGREAFF. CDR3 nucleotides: TGTGCCAGCAGTTTACTGGGGACAGGGCGTGAAGCTTTCTTT.

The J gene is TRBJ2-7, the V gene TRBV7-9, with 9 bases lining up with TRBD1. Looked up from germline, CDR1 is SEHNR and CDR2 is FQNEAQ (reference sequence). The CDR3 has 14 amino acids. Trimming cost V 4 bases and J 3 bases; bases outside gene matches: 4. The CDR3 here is CASSSRTGDYEQYF. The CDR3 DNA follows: TGTGCCAGCAGCTCTAGGACAGGGGACTACGAGCAGTACTTC.

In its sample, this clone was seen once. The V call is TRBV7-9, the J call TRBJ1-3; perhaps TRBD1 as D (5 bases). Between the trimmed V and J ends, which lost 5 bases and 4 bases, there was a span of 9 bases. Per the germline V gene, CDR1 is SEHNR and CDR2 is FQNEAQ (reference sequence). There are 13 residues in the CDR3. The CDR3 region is CASSQGRGNTIYF. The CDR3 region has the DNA TGTGCCAGCAGCCAGGGTAGGGGAAACACCATATATTTT. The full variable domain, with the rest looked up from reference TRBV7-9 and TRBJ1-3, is DTGVSQNPRHKITKRGQNVTFRCDPISEHNRLYWYRQTLGQGPEFLTYFQNEAQLEKSRLLSDRFSAERPKGSFSTLEIQRTEQGDSAMYLCASSQGRGNTIYFGEGSWLTVV.

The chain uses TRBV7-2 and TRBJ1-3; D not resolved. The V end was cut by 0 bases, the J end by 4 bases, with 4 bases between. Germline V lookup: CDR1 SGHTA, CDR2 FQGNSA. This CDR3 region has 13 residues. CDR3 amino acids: CASSLAGGNTIYF. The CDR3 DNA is TGTGCCAGCAGCTTAGCTGGCGGAAACACCATATATTTT.

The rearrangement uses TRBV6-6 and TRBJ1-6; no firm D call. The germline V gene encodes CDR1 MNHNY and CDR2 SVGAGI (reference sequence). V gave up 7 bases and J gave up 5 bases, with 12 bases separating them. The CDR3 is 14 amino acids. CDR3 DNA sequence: TGTGCCAGCACCGACCCGGGGAATAATTCACCCCTCCACTTT. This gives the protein CASTDPGNNSPLHF.

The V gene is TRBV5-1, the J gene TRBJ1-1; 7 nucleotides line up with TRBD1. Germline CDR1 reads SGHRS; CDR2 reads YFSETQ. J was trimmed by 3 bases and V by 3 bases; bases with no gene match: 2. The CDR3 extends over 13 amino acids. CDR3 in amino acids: CASSYGQDTEAFF. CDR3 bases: TGCGCCAGCAGCTATGGACAGGACACTGAAGCTTTCTTT.

CDR3 sequence: CAFTPRELNTEAFF. Written as DNA, the CDR3 is TGTGCCTTTACCCCCAGGGAATTGAACACTGAAGCTTTCTTT. This chain joins TRBV30 and TRBJ1-1; D may be TRBD1 (5 bases). The CDR3 loop spans 14 amino acids. V was cut by 7 bases and J by 0 bases, with 15 bases left in between. CDR1 is GTSNPN, CDR2 SVGIG, per germline (reference sequence).

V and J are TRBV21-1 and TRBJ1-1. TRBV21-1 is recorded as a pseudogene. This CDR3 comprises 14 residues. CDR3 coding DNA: TGTGCCAGCAGCCCCTTAGGAGGGAACACTGAAGCTTTCTTT. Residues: CASSPLGGNTEAFF.

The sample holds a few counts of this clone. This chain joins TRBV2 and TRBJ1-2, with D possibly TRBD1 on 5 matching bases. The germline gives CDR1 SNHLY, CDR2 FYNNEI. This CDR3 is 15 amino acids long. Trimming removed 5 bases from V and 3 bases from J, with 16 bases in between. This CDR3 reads CASSPRPGLYYGYTF. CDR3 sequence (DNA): TGTGCCAGCAGTCCTCGCCCAGGGCTTTACTATGGCTACACCTTC.

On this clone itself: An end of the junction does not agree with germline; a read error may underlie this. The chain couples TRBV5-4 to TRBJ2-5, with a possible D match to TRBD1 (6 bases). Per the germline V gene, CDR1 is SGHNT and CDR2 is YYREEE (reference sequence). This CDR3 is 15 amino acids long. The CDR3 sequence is CAGSPQQGSQETQYF. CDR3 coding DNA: TGTGCCGGCAGCCCGCAACAGGGTTCCCAAGAGACCCAGTACTTC.

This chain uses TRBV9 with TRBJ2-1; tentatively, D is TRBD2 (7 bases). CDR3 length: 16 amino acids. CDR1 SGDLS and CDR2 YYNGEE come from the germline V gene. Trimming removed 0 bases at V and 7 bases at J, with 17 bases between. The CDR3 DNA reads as TGTGCCAGCAGCGTAGCTGGGGGGGCCGGTAAAAATGAGCAGTTCTTC. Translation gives CASSVAGGAGKNEQFF.

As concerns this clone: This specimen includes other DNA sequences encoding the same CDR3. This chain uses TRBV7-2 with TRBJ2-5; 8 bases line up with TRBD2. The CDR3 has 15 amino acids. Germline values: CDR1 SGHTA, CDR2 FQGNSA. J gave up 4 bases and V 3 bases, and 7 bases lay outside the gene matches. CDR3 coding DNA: TGTGCCAGCAGCTTGGGGGGGGCGGGAGGAGAGACCCAGTACTTC. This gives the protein CASSLGGAGGETQYF.

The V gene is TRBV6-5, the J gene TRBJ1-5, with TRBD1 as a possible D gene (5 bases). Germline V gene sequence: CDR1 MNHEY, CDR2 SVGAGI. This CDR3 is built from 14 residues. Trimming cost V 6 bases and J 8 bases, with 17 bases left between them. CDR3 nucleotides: TGTGCCAGCAGACCGACAGAGATTTACAAGCCCCAGCATTTT. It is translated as CASRPTEIYKPQHF.

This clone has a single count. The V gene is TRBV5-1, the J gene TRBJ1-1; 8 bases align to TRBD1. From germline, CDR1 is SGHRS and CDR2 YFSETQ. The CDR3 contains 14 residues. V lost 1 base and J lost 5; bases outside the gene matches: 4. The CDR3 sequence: CASSLTGGSTEAFF. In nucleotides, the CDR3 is TGCGCCAGCAGCTTGACAGGGGGGAGTACTGAAGCTTTCTTT.

This CDR3 reads CASTGTDIEAFF. For the CDR3, the DNA is TGTGCAAGTACCGGGACAGACATTGAAGCTTTCTTT. The chain joins TRBV6-1 to TRBJ1-1; 7 positions match TRBD1. Germline V gene sequence: CDR1 MNHNS, CDR2 SASEGT. The CDR3 length is 12 residues.

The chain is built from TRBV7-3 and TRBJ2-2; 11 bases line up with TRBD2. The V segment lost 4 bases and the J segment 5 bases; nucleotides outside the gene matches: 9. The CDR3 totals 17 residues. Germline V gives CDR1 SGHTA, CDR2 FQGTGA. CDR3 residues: CASSSTSSGGRTGELFF. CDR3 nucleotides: TGTGCCAGCAGCTCAACCTCTAGCGGGGGGAGAACCGGGGAGCTGTTTTTT.

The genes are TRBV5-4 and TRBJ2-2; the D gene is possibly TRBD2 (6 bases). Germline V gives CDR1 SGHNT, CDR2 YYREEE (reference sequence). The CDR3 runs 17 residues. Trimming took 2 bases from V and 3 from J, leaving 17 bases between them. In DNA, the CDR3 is TGTGCCAGCAGCTTTCGAATAGCGGCCCGGGACACCGGGGAGCTGTTTTTT. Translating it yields CASSFRIAARDTGELFF.

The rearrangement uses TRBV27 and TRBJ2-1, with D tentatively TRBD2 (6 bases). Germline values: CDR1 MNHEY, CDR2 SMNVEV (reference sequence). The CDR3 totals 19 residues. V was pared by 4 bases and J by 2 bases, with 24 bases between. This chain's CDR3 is CASSSDRGWGGSTYNEQFF. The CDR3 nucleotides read TGTGCCAGCAGTTCCGACCGGGGGTGGGGTGGCTCCACCTACAATGAGCAGTTCTTC.

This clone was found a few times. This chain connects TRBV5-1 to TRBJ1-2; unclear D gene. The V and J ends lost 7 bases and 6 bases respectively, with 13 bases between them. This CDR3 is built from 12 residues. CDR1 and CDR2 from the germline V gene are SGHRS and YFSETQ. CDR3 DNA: TGCGCCAGCGGAGAATTGGCGGATGGCTACACCTTC. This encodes CASGELADGYTF.

As DNA, the CDR3 is TGTGCCATCAAGGAGGGGGGGGGAGGGACGCTGAACACTGAAGCTTTCTTT. This translates into CAIKEGGGGTLNTEAFF. The chain employs TRBV10-3 and TRBJ1-1; the D gene is possibly TRBD1 (6 bases). The CDR3 is 17 residues long. CDR1 and CDR2 from the germline V gene are ENHRY and SYGVKD. V lost 7 bases and J lost 0, with 21 bases in between.

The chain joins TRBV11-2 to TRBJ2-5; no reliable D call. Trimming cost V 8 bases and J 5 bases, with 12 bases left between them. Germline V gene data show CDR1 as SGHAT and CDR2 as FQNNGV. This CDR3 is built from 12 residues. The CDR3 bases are TGTGCCAGCGGCACCTACGGGGAGACCCAGTACTTC. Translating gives CASGTYGETQYF. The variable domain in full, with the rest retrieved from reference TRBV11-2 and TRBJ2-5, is EAGVAQSPRYKIIEKRQSVAFWCNPISGHATLYWYQQILGQGPKLLIQFQNNGVVDDSQLPKDRFSAERLKGVDSTLKIQPAKLEDSAVYLCASGTYGETQYFGPGTRLLVL.